This T cell receptor beta chain was identified during a study of blood T cells in healthy people across ages. The study, taken as a whole, reports: Naive T cell percentage showed a strong correlation with TCR beta diversity.

A second PCR of roughly 7 to 11 cycles used a sample-barcoded 5' primer and a J-beta primer mix. MiXCR, run by TCRdb on the 5' RACE reads, gives a single entry per CDR3 protein. The table records approximately 1,000,000 distinct CDR3 sequences, 35% to 45% of them present only once. This CDR3 has 13 residues. Germline CDR1 DFQATT, CDR2 SNEGSKA (reference sequence). V lost 6 bases and J 6 bases, leaving 17 bases between the germline ends. Notes on this clonotype: Its antigen is not identified.

This sequence was found in a man between 18 and 35 years old in good health. The genes are TRBV20-1 and TRBJ1-2, with D possibly TRBD1 on 5 matching bases. Sequences were obtained from blood. The CDR3 loop reads CSAKWDGLDGYTF. CDR3 DNA sequence: TGCAGTGCCAAATGGGACGGCTTGGATGGCTACACCTTC.